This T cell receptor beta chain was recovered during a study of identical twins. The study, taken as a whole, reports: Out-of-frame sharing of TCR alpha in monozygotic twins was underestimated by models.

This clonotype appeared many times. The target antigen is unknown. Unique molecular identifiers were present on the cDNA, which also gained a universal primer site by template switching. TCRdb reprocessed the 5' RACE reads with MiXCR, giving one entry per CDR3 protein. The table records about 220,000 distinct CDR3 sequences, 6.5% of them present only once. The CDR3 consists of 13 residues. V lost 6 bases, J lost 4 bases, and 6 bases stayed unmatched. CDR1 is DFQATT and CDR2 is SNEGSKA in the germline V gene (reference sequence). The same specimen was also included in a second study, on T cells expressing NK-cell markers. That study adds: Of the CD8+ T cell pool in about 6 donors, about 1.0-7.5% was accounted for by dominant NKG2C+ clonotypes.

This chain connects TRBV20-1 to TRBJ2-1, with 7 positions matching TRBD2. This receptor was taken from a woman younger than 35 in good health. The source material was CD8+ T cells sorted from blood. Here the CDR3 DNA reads TGCAGTGCGGGTACTAGCGATTACAATGAGCAGTTCTTC. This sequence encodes CSAGTSDYNEQFF.